These 10 T cell receptor beta chains were sequenced from one sample in a study of T cell repertoires in cytomegalovirus infection (dated by TCRdb to the late 2010s). The antigens these receptors bind are not known. Data came from an Illumina HiSeq 1500. The raw public data were reprocessed by TCRdb itself: fastp quality trimming at Q25, MiXCR clonotype calling, in-frame beta chains only. For every CDR3 protein sequence, its rows merge into one entry that carries the most common genes and DNA. A total of about half a million distinct CDR3 sequences appear in this sample, 33% of them only once. Jointly, the top ten make up roughly 15% of the sample. The sample's treatment or condition, from its label and the paper: in vitro stimulation with specific CMV peptide epitopes to enrich CMV-specific T cells. The input for sequencing was cultured PBMCs, taken from culture after CMV antigen stimulation. The receptors were gathered from a human donor in good health (CMV status not recorded). Some clones in this sample may be carry-over from other donors' samples.

This clonotype turned up a few times. The gene calls are TRBV4-3 and TRBJ2-2; TRBD1 matches 9 bases. The CDR3 length is 19 residues. Germline V gene data show CDR1 as LGHNA and CDR2 as YSLEER. J was trimmed by 1 base and V by 0 bases; bases with no gene match: 9. CDR3 region: CASSQDPVPGQGNTGELFF. The CDR3, as DNA: TGCGCCAGCAGCCAAGATCCAGTTCCGGGACAGGGGAACACCGGGGAGCTGTTTTTT.

In its sample, this clonotype was seen a few times. The chain carries TRBV6-2 or TRBV6-3 and TRBJ2-1, with D hard to call. The CDR3 is 13 amino acids. V dropped 2 bases and J dropped 4 bases, with 6 bases sitting between them. The germline gives CDR1 MNHEY, CDR2 SVGEGT. CDR3 residues: CASSYGWYNEQFF. The CDR3 bases are TGTGCCAGCAGTTACGGGTGGTACAATGAGCAGTTCTTC.

The J gene is TRBJ1-4, the V gene TRBV28, with D unresolved. The CDR3 extends over 15 amino acids. Germline-derived CDR1 and CDR2 are MDHEN and SYDVKM. V lost 5 bases and J lost 4, with 14 bases in between. CDR3 in amino acids: CASSPPGRNNEKLFF. CDR3 in DNA: TGTGCCAGCAGTCCCCCGGGAAGAAATAATGAAAAACTGTTTTTT.

The chain combines TRBV14 with TRBJ2-2; 9 positions agree with TRBD1. The germline CDR1 and CDR2 sequences are SGHDN and FVKESK. The CDR3 loop spans 16 amino acids. With V trimmed by 2 bases and J by 8 bases, 9 bases remained unmatched. CDR3 protein: CASSQRQGGLRGELFF. The CDR3 DNA is TGTGCCAGCAGCCAACGACAGGGGGGGTTACGAGGGGAGCTGTTTTTT.

This clonotype was recorded a few times. The chain carries TRBV7-2 and TRBJ2-3; D ambiguous. Germline CDR1 reads SGHTA; CDR2 reads FQGNSA. Trimming removed 3 bases at V and 0 bases at J, with 10 bases between. The CDR3 runs 15 residues. The CDR3 DNA reads as TGTGCCAGCAGCTTTGTACCCTACAGCACAGATACGCAGTATTTT. Its translation is CASSFVPYSTDTQYF. The full variable domain, completed using reference TRBV7-2 and TRBJ2-3, is GAGVSQSPSNKVTEKGKDVELRCDPISGHTALYWYRQSLGQGLEFLIYFQGNSAPDKSGLPSDRFSAERTGGSVSTLTIQRTQQEDSAVYLCASSFVPYSTDTQYFGPGTRLTVL.

Only a few counts were recorded for this clonotype. V gene TRBV20-1 combines with J gene TRBJ2-2; D uncertain. Trimming removed 0 bases at V and 5 bases at J, with 7 bases between. The germline gives CDR1 DFQATT, CDR2 SNEGSKA (reference sequence). This CDR3 has 13 residues. Written as DNA, the CDR3 is TGCAGTGCTAGAGATATCTATACCGGGGAGCTGTTTTTT. Translating gives CSARDIYTGELFF.

This clonotype was detected a few times. CDR3 amino acids: CAWSVLGLAGDNEQFF. In DNA form, the CDR3 reads TGTGCCTGGAGTGTCCTCGGACTAGCGGGTGACAATGAGCAGTTCTTC. This chain joins TRBV30 and TRBJ2-1, with 11 bases matching TRBD2. CDR1 GTSNPN and CDR2 SVGIG come from the germline V gene (reference sequence). V lost 0 bases to trimming and J lost 5 bases; unmatched junction nucleotides: 6. The CDR3 has 16 amino acids.

The chain carries TRBV20-1 and TRBJ1-1; 10 bases fit TRBD1. V shed 4 bases, J shed 1 base, and the junction held 12 bases outside the gene matches. In germline, CDR1 is DFQATT, CDR2 SNEGSKA (reference sequence). The CDR3 loop spans 17 amino acids. The CDR3 bases are TGCAGTGCTAAGCGGGACAGGGGAGCTTTCAGGAACACTGAAGCTTTCTTT. It encodes CSAKRDRGAFRNTEAFF.

This clonotype has just a few counts. V is TRBV12-3 or TRBV12-4 and J is TRBJ2-2; no firm D call. Trimming pared 4 bases from V and 6 bases from J, leaving 6 bases between. The CDR3 has 12 amino acids. The CDR3 protein is CASSSYAGELFF. The DNA of the CDR3 is TGTGCCAGCAGTTCCTACGCCGGGGAGCTGTTTTTT.

This clonotype showed up just once. This chain uses TRBV20-1 with TRBJ1-6; 8 bases align to TRBD1. V was pared by 6 bases and J by 0 bases, with 7 bases of the junction left unmatched. The CDR3 totals 16 residues. Per the germline V gene, CDR1 is DFQATT and CDR2 is SNEGSKA (reference sequence). The CDR3 here is CSATGTGSSYNSPLHF. In nucleotides, the CDR3 is TGCAGTGCCACCGGGACAGGCAGCTCCTATAATTCACCCCTCCACTTT.